This paragraph covers one T cell receptor beta chain sequence. The target antigen is unknown. These data belong to a study of cytomegalovirus exposure and HLA in healthy donors. Germline loops: CDR1 SGHAT, CDR2 FQNNGV. CDR3 length: 14 residues. V shed 3 bases and J shed 2 bases, with 8 bases lying between them. Study-level points and caveats: There were a few CMV-associated chains whose specificity for CMV antigens was confirmed in vitro. Across HLA loci, a later analysis found differing TCR association rates, with DRB1 most and HLA-C fewest. 16,951 TCR beta sequences were associated with HLA alleles at 0.05 false discovery rate in a later analysis. A reported reduction in N-insertions relative to the 666-donor mean was seen in an Asian-associated ancestry cluster in a later analysis.

This PCR relied on a set of 60 Vbeta primers and 13 Jbeta primers. TCRdb's copy holds only in-frame clones and misses some; the assay was immunoSEQ multiplex PCR. The table records about 110,000 clones, roughly 70% of them present only once. The V call is TRBV11-2, the J call TRBJ1-5, with a tentative D call TRBD1 (5 bases). The sequenced sample was PBMCs. This TCR was recovered from a woman aged 35 to 49 in good health and CMV-seropositive. For the CDR3, the DNA is TGTGCCAGCAGCTTGGGAGGGGGCAATCAGCCCCAGCATTTT. It codes for CASSLGGGNQPQHF.